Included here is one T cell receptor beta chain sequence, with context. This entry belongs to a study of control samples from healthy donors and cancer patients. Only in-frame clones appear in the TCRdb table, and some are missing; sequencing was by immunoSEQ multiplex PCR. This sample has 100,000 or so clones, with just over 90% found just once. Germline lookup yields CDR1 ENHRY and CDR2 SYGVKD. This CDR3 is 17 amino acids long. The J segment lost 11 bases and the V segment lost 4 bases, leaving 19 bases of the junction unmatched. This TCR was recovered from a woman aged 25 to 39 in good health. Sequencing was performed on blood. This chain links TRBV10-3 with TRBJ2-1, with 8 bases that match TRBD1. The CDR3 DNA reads TGTGCCATCAGTGGAACTGGGACAGGCCCCAACCGTGACCAGCAGTTCTTC. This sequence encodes CAISGTGTGPNRDQQFF.